The 26 T cell receptor beta chains below come from one sample, sequenced in a study of blood T cells in healthy people across ages (dated by TCRdb to between 2015 and 2016). Library preparation employed 5' RACE. A second about 7 to 11 cycle PCR used a sample-barcoded 5' primer and a J-beta primer mix. Using fastp at Q25 and MiXCR, TCRdb reprocessed the public reads and kept productive beta chains. Rows with a matching CDR3 protein are joined into one entry that keeps the most common DNA and genes. This sample holds 1.8 million or so distinct CDR3 sequences; roughly two fifths were observed only once. The top ten clonotypes cover approximately 22% of the sample. The source material was blood. These receptors originate from a human donor in good health.

The chain recombines TRBV24-1 with TRBJ2-1, with 10 bases aligning to TRBD2. Germline CDR1 and CDR2: KGHDR and SFDVKD. CDR3 length: 17 residues. The V gene end was trimmed by 5 bases and the J gene end by 2 bases; junction bases not matched to a gene: 8. The CDR3 coding sequence is TGTGCCACCAGTGGCCTGACTAGCGGGCTTCCCTACAATGAGCAGTTCTTC. Its protein is CATSGLTSGLPYNEQFF.

Only a few counts were recorded for this clonotype. This sequence joins TRBV20-1 and TRBJ2-7; the D gene could be TRBD1 or TRBD2 (5 bases each). This CDR3 has 13 amino acids. In germline, CDR1 is DFQATT, CDR2 SNEGSKA (reference sequence). V dropped 3 bases and J dropped 2 bases, with 11 bases sitting between them. CDR3 coding DNA: TGCAGTGCTAGGTGGGACCAACCCTACGAGCAGTACTTC. Amino acids: CSARWDQPYEQYF.

The rearrangement uses TRBV3-1 and TRBJ2-7; tentative D call: TRBD2 (5 bases). CDR1 is LGHDT, CDR2 YNNKEL, per germline (reference sequence). Trimming removed 2 bases at V and 3 bases at J, with 8 bases between. CDR3 length: 13 residues. CDR3 loop: CASSQSEDYEQYF. As DNA, the CDR3 is TGTGCCAGCAGCCAATCGGAGGACTACGAGCAGTACTTC.

Notes on this clonotype: Germline and junction disagree at one end, which may indicate a read error. The chain employs TRBV4-2 and TRBJ2-7; D unclear. The CDR3 contains 14 residues. Germline assignment: CDR1 LGHNA and CDR2 YNFKEQ. The CDR3 DNA follows: TGTGCCAGCGGCCAAGAGGTATTAACCTACGAGCAGTACTTC. Protein product: CASGQEVLTYEQYF.

With regard to this clonotype: A junction boundary mismatches the germline segment, possibly from a read error. V gene TRBV20-1 combines with J gene TRBJ2-1, with 8 bases lining up with TRBD2. Germline V CDR1 and CDR2: DFQATT, SNEGSKA (reference sequence). This CDR3 is 13 amino acids long. The CDR3 is CSSQRGTYNKQFF. CDR3 bases: TGCAGTTCCCAGCGGGGGACCTACAATAAGCAGTTCTTC.

The rearrangement uses TRBV6-5 and TRBJ2-7, with D perhaps matching TRBD1 (7 bases). This CDR3 is built from 15 residues. The germline V and J ends were trimmed by 2 bases and 2 bases, with 13 bases remaining between them. The germline V gene has CDR1 MNHEY and CDR2 SVGAGI. The CDR3 region has the DNA TGTGCCAGCAGTTACCAGGGGGGATTTCCCTACGAGCAGTACTTC. It is translated as CASSYQGGFPYEQYF.

This clonotype was recorded at least ten times. The chain links TRBV20-1 to TRBJ2-7; 7 nucleotides match TRBD2. The V gene end was trimmed by 3 bases and the J gene end by 1 base; junction bases not matched to a gene: 3. Germline CDR1 DFQATT, CDR2 SNEGSKA (reference sequence). The CDR3 is 13 amino acids. The CDR3 DNA sequence: TGCAGTGCTAGGACTAGCTATTCCTACGAGCAGTACTTC. Amino acids: CSARTSYSYEQYF.

This chain uses TRBV7-8 with TRBJ2-5, with TRBD2 matching over 9 bases. V dropped 5 bases and J dropped 5; count of bases not matched to a gene: 12. This CDR3 is built from 16 residues. The germline gives CDR1 SGHVS, CDR2 FQNEAQ. CDR3 nucleotide sequence: TGTGCCAGCAGCCCGGGACTAGCAAGTCCCCGGGAGACCCAGTACTTC. This sequence encodes CASSPGLASPRETQYF. Filled out from reference TRBV7-8 and TRBJ2-5, the complete variable domain reads GAGVSQSPRYKVAKRGQDVALRCDPISGHVSLFWYQQALGQGPEFLTYFQNEAQLDKSGLPSDRFFAERPEGSVSTLKIQRTQQEDSAVYLCASSPGLASPRETQYFGPGTRLLVL.

The rearrangement joins TRBV7-2 to TRBJ1-4, with D unresolved. The CDR3 runs to 15 residues. V dropped 1 base and J dropped 4 bases, with 10 bases sitting between them. Germline loops: CDR1 SGHTA, CDR2 FQGNSA. The CDR3 DNA reads as TGTGCCAGCAGCTTAGACAGACCTAATAATGAAAAACTGTTTTTT. Amino acid sequence: CASSLDRPNNEKLFF.

The genes are TRBV20-1 and TRBJ1-5, with D possibly matching TRBD1 (5 bases). The CDR3 has 15 residues. CDR1 DFQATT and CDR2 SNEGSKA come from the germline V gene (reference sequence). V dropped 6 bases and J dropped 5 bases, with 20 bases sitting between them. CDR3 DNA sequence: TGCAGTGCCACTTCGGACAACGGGAAGGATCAGCCCCAGCATTTT. This codes for CSATSDNGKDQPQHF.

In its sample, this clonotype was seen many times. This chain uses TRBV6-6 with TRBJ2-7; 9 nucleotides agree with TRBD1. The junction had 8 bases not matched to a gene; V was cut back by 5 bases and J by 3 bases. The CDR3 consists of 15 residues. Germline V lookup: CDR1 MNHNY, CDR2 SVGAGI (reference sequence). DNA of the CDR3: TGTGCCAGCAGTAACCCGGGACAGGGCATCTACGAGCAGTACTTC. This gives the protein CASSNPGQGIYEQYF.

This clonotype showed up just a few times. V and J are TRBV14 and TRBJ2-1; 9 positions match TRBD2. CDR3 length equals 13 residues. Germline CDR1 SGHDN, CDR2 FVKESK. Trimming at V came to 0 bases and at J to 10 bases, leaving 1 base not matched to a gene. This CDR3 reads CASSQELAGEQFF. CDR3 nucleotide sequence: TGTGCCAGCAGCCAAGAGCTAGCGGGGGAGCAGTTCTTC. Together with reference TRBV14 and TRBJ2-1, the CDR3 gives the full variable domain: EAGVTQFPSHSVIEKGQTVTLRCDPISGHDNLYWYRRVMGKEIKFLLHFVKESKQDESGMPNNRFLAERTGGTYSTLKVQPAELEDSGVYFCASSQELAGEQFFGPGTRLTVL.

The V and J genes are TRBV6-5 and TRBJ2-1; a possible D gene is TRBD2 (6 bases). The CDR3 runs to 17 residues. The V gene's germline CDR1 is MNHEY and CDR2 SVGAGI. V was shortened by 4 bases and J by 2 bases, with 18 bases between the two germline ends. The CDR3 here is CASSSPGGATTYNEQFF. Here the CDR3 DNA reads TGTGCCAGCAGTTCCCCTGGAGGGGCGACCACCTACAATGAGCAGTTCTTC.

The chain joins TRBV5-1 to TRBJ1-6; TRBD1 agrees at 9 bases. This CDR3 has 14 amino acids. Per germline, CDR1 SGHRS and CDR2 YFSETQ. The ends lost 5 bases at V and 9 bases at J; junction bases unmatched: 6. Written as DNA, the CDR3 is TGCGCCAGCAGGTTGACAGGGGGAGGTTCACCCCTCCACTTT. This encodes CASRLTGGGSPLHF.

There are a few counts of this clonotype. The chain couples TRBV5-5 to TRBJ1-1; the match to TRBD1 covers 8 bases. The V gene end was trimmed by 0 bases and the J gene end by 5 bases; junction bases not matched to a gene: 6. Germline loops: CDR1 SGHKS, CDR2 YYEKEE (reference sequence). The CDR3 has 15 residues. The DNA for the CDR3 is TGTGCCAGCAGCTTGGAGAGGACAGGGCTAACTGAAGCTTTCTTT. Translation gives CASSLERTGLTEAFF.

This clonotype was detected only a few times. The chain has TRBV12-3 or TRBV12-4 and TRBJ2-3, with TRBD2 identical over 11 bases. V lost 7 bases to trimming and J lost 6 bases; unmatched junction nucleotides: 6. CDR3 length: 14 amino acids. CDR3 coding DNA: TGTGCCAGCACACGACTAGCGGGGTATGATACGCAGTATTTT. It yields the protein CASTRLAGYDTQYF.

Ten or more counts support this clonotype. The chain couples TRBV7-9 to TRBJ1-4; D not certain. V was clipped by 2 bases and J by 7 bases, with 5 bases between them. The CDR3 loop spans 12 amino acids. CDR1 is SEHNR, CDR2 FQNEAQ, per germline (reference sequence). The CDR3 DNA reads as TGTGCCAGCAGCTTAAGCAGTGAAAAACTGTTTTTT. Residues: CASSLSSEKLFF.

The chain is built from TRBV7-2 and TRBJ1-6; D remains unclear. The CDR3 sequence is 13 residues long. Germline CDR1 reads SGHTA; CDR2 reads FQGNSA. V dropped 5 bases and J dropped 10 bases, with 12 bases sitting between them. CDR3 sequence: CASSPDTHSPLHF. CDR3 nucleotide sequence: TGTGCCAGCAGCCCAGATACGCACTCACCCCTCCACTTT.

The rearrangement uses TRBV25-1 and TRBJ1-2; 7 bases are a match to TRBD1. CDR3 length: 16 amino acids. Trimming at V came to 0 bases and at J to 6 bases, leaving 10 bases not matched to a gene. The germline V gene has CDR1 MGHDK and CDR2 SYGVNS. In DNA form, the CDR3 reads TGTGCCAGCAGTGAATATATAACAGGGGAAGGGGATGGCTACACCTTC. Protein sequence: CASSEYITGEGDGYTF.

J is TRBJ1-2 and V is TRBV25-1, with D maybe TRBD1 (6 bases). Germline V gives CDR1 MGHDK, CDR2 SYGVNS. The CDR3 is 14 residues long. With 1 base removed from V and 2 bases from J, the gap between germline ends came to 8 bases. Here the CDR3 reads CASSEFGTNYGYTF. The CDR3, as DNA: TGTGCCAGCAGTGAATTTGGGACAAACTATGGCTACACCTTC.

The CDR3 spells CSARDRAGWRYEQYF. CDR3 nucleotides: TGCAGTGCTAGAGATCGGGCAGGGTGGAGATACGAGCAGTACTTC. The rearrangement links TRBV20-1 to TRBJ2-7; maybe TRBD1 (5 bases). There are 15 residues in the CDR3. CDR1 and CDR2 from the germline V gene are DFQATT and SNEGSKA (reference sequence). The ends were cut back, 0 bases at V and 4 bases at J, with 16 bases in the middle.

The CDR3 region has the DNA TGTGCCAGCTCACCGCCCGACAGGGACCATCAAGAGACCCAGTACTTC. Translation: CASSPPDRDHQETQYF. V gene TRBV18 combines with J gene TRBJ2-5, with 7 bases aligning to TRBD1. The CDR3 covers 16 residues. Trimming cost V 3 bases and J 2 bases; bases outside gene matches: 9. Germline V gene data show CDR1 as KGHSH and CDR2 as LQKENI.

The gene calls are TRBV2 and TRBJ1-4, with D tentatively TRBD1 (6 bases). V lost 4 bases to trimming and J lost 0 bases, with 12 bases between them. From germline, CDR1 is SNHLY and CDR2 FYNNEI. There are 16 residues in the CDR3. The CDR3 region is CASSGTDTTTNEKLFF. Here the CDR3 DNA reads TGTGCCAGCAGTGGGACAGATACTACAACTAATGAAAAACTGTTTTTT. The entire variable domain, with the rest obtained from reference TRBV2 and TRBJ1-4, is as follows: EPEVTQTPSHQVTQMGQEVILRCVPISNHLYFYWYRQILGQKVEFLVSFYNNEISEKSEIFDDQFSVERPDGSNFTLKIRSTKLEDSAMYFCASSGTDTTTNEKLFFGSGTQLSVL.

This clonotype was counted ten times or more. The chain carries TRBV7-2 and TRBJ2-7; D remains unclear. Germline assignment: CDR1 SGHTA and CDR2 FQGNSA. This CDR3 spans 14 amino acids. V lost 5 bases, J lost 0 bases, and 11 bases lay in between. The DNA for the CDR3 is TGTGCCAGCAGCAGCCGACAAGTCTCCTACGAGCAGTACTTC. Its translation: CASSSRQVSYEQYF.

The chain combines TRBV5-1 with TRBJ2-7; TRBD2 aligns across 7 bases. With 4 bases clipped from V and 2 bases from J, the junction kept 15 bases outside the gene matches. CDR3 length: 17 residues. The germline CDR1 and CDR2 sequences are SGHRS and YFSETQ. The CDR3 DNA sequence: TGCGCCAGCAGCCGCACGGGGGGAGTCTTCGGTACCTACGAGCAGTACGTC. This translates into CASSRTGGVFGTYEQYV.

This clonotype was recorded many times. The chain carries TRBV7-2 and TRBJ2-3; maybe TRBD2 (6 bases). V lost 1 base to trimming and J lost 6 bases, with 14 bases between them. Germline V gene data show CDR1 as SGHTA and CDR2 as FQGNSA. CDR3 length: 15 residues. The DNA of the CDR3 is TGTGCCAGCAGCTTAGAATCCAGGGAGGCGGATACGCAGTATTTT. Protein product: CASSLESREADTQYF.